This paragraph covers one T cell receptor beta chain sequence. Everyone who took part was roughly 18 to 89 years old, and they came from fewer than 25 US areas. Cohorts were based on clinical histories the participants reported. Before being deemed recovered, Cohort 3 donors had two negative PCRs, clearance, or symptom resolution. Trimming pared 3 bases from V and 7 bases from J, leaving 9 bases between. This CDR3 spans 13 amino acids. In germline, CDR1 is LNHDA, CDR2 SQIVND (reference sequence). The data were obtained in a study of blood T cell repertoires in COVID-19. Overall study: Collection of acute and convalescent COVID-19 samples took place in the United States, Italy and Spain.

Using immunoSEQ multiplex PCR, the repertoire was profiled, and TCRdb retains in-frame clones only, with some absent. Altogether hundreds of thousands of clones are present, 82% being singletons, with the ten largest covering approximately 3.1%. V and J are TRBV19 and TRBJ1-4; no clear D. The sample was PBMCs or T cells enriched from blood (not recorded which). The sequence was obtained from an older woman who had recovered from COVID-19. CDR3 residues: CASSMGGGEKLFF. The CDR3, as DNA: TGTGCCAGTAGTATGGGAGGAGGTGAAAAACTGTTTTTT.